Following are 27 T cell receptor beta chains from one sample sequenced in a study of cytomegalovirus exposure and HLA in healthy donors. 13 Jbeta primers and 60 Vbeta primers were used for the PCR. Some clones are missing from TCRdb's copy, which holds only in-frame ones; the method was immunoSEQ multiplex PCR. The sample holds approximately 150,000 clones, about 80% seen once. Sequencing used PBMCs. These receptors were collected from a woman under 30 in good health and CMV-seropositive.

The chain has TRBV19 and TRBJ1-1; D might be TRBD1 (5 bases). V gave up 3 bases and J gave up 5 bases, with 13 bases separating them. The CDR3 has 14 amino acids. CDR1 and CDR2 (germline): LNHDA, SQIVND (reference sequence). The CDR3, as DNA: TGTGCCAGTAGTATGAATCCAGGGAGGACTGAAGCTTTCTTT. It is translated as CASSMNPGRTEAFF. Full variable domain (remainder filled in from reference TRBV19 and TRBJ1-1): DGGITQSPKYLFRKEGQNVTLSCEQNLNHDAMYWYRQDPGQGLRLIYYSQIVNDFQKGDIAEGYSVSREKKESFPLTVTSAQKNPTAFYLCASSMNPGRTEAFFGQGTRLTVV.

In its sample, this clone was seen a few times. The chain employs TRBV29-1 and TRBJ2-2; 11 bases fit TRBD1. The J segment lost 7 bases and the V segment lost 7 bases, leaving 8 bases of the junction unmatched. The germline CDR1 and CDR2 sequences are SQVTM and ANQGSEA. This CDR3 spans 14 amino acids. The CDR3, as DNA: TGCAGCGCAGCGGGGACAGGGGGTCTCGGGGAGCTGTTTTTT. It translates to CSAAGTGGLGELFF.

The rearrangement uses TRBV11-2 and TRBJ2-2, with 7 bases fitting TRBD1. Unmatched junction bases numbered 7, after V lost 4 bases and J lost 2 bases. This CDR3 region has 16 residues. From germline, CDR1 is SGHAT and CDR2 FQNNGV. The CDR3, as DNA: TGTGCCAGCAGCTCTTCGGGACAGATTAACACCGGGGAGCTGTTTTTT. Translated: CASSSSGQINTGELFF.

In this sample, this clone turned up a few times. The chain links TRBV5-6 to TRBJ1-5; no clear D gene. Germline V gene sequence: CDR1 SGHDT, CDR2 YYEEEE. V was clipped by 5 bases and J by 5 bases, with 17 bases between them. The length of the CDR3 is 15 residues. The CDR3 is CASSRRTAGDQPQHF. The DNA of the CDR3 is TGTGCCAGCAGTAGACGGACCGCCGGGGATCAGCCCCAGCATTTT. Full variable domain (remainder filled in from reference TRBV5-6 and TRBJ1-5): DAGVTQSPTHLIKTRGQQVTLRCSPKSGHDTVSWYQQALGQGPQFIFQYYEEEERQRGNFPDRFSGHQFPNYSSELNVNALLLGDSALYLCASSRRTAGDQPQHFGDGTRLSIL.

This sequence joins TRBV11-2 and TRBJ2-7; weak D call: TRBD1 (5 bases). The CDR3 has 16 residues. Trimming removed 0 bases from V and 3 bases from J, with 15 bases in between. Germline CDR1 and CDR2: SGHAT and FQNNGV. The CDR3 reads CASSLDYRRLVYEQYF. Here the CDR3 DNA reads TGTGCCAGCAGCTTAGATTACAGGCGACTGGTCTACGAGCAGTACTTC. The full variable domain, completed using reference TRBV11-2 and TRBJ2-7, is EAGVAQSPRYKIIEKRQSVAFWCNPISGHATLYWYQQILGQGPKLLIQFQNNGVVDDSQLPKDRFSAERLKGVDSTLKIQPAKLEDSAVYLCASSLDYRRLVYEQYFGPGTRLTVT.

The CDR3 region has the DNA TGTGCCAGCGGACAGGCAACTAACTATGGCTACACCTTC. Its protein product is CASGQATNYGYTF. The chain joins TRBV19 to TRBJ1-2; 7 bases align to TRBD1. Germline V gene sequence: CDR1 LNHDA, CDR2 SQIVND (reference sequence). This CDR3 comprises 13 residues. Trimming cost V 9 bases and J 0 bases; bases outside gene matches: 4.

The table lists this clone with a few counts. CDR3 protein: CASSFSNYEQYF. CDR3 nucleotide sequence: TGTGCCAGCAGCTTTTCTAACTACGAGCAGTACTTC. V gene TRBV11-2 combines with J gene TRBJ2-7, with D unclear. CDR1 and CDR2 (germline): SGHAT, FQNNGV. The germline V and J ends were trimmed by 3 bases and 3 bases, with 6 bases remaining between them. This CDR3 is 12 amino acids long.

The chain employs TRBV5-1 and TRBJ1-1; D gene ambiguous. Trimming removed 6 bases at V and 7 bases at J, with 19 bases between. The CDR3 length is 14 residues. The germline V gene has CDR1 SGHRS and CDR2 YFSETQ. The CDR3 sequence: CASTTEREIGEAFF. CDR3 nucleotide sequence: TGCGCCAGCACCACAGAGAGGGAAATCGGTGAAGCTTTCTTT.

This clone was seen just once. The junction shows a germline mismatch at one end, possibly a read error. This rearrangement joins TRBV7-9 to TRBJ1-2; 7 nucleotides align to TRBD1. This CDR3 has 13 amino acids. The V gene's germline CDR1 is SEHNR and CDR2 FQNEAQ (reference sequence). The CDR3 loop is CSSSPHQGEGYTF. Written as DNA, the CDR3 is TGTTCCAGCAGCCCTCACCAGGGGGAAGGCTACACCTTC. The whole variable domain, filled in from reference TRBV7-9 and TRBJ1-2, reads DTGVSQNPRHKITKRGQNVTFRCDPISEHNRLYWYRQTLGQGPEFLTYFQNEAQLEKSRLLSDRFSAERPKGSFSTLEIQRTEQGDSAMYLCSSSPHQGEGYTFGSGTRLTVV.

V usage is TRBV29-1 and J usage is TRBJ1-1; 9 nucleotides match TRBD1. The CDR3 contains 12 residues. Looked up from germline, CDR1 is SQVTM and CDR2 is ANQGSEA. V shed 7 bases and J 5 bases; nucleotides not matched to a gene: 5. The CDR3 region is CSARQGDTEAFF. The DNA of the CDR3 is TGCAGCGCCCGACAGGGGGATACTGAAGCTTTCTTT. The whole variable domain, remainder taken from reference TRBV29-1 and TRBJ1-1, is SAVISQKPSRDICQRGTSLTIQCQVDSQVTMMFWYRQQPGQSLTLIATANQGSEATYESGFVIDKFPISRPNLTFSTLTVSNMSPEDSSIYLCSARQGDTEAFFGQGTRLTVV.

The chain has TRBV5-1 and TRBJ1-3; D gene uncertain. CDR3 length equals 14 residues. The germline CDR1 and CDR2 sequences are SGHRS and YFSETQ. Trimming removed 4 bases at V and 1 base at J, with 9 bases between. The CDR3 sequence is CASSDQASGNTIYF. CDR3 DNA sequence: TGCGCCAGCAGCGATCAGGCGTCTGGAAACACCATATATTTT.

The V and J genes are TRBV4-1 and TRBJ1-6; D uncertain. The germline V gene encodes CDR1 MGHRA and CDR2 YSYEKL. The CDR3 has 12 amino acids. V was pared by 4 bases and J by 10 bases, with 8 bases between. The CDR3 DNA sequence: TGCGCCAGCAGCCCTCTTGGCTCACCCCTCCACTTT. This encodes CASSPLGSPLHF.

The rearrangement joins TRBV15 to TRBJ2-2; TRBD2 matches at 7 bases. After removal of 3 bases from V and 3 bases from J, the junction contained 10 bases not matched to a gene. CDR3 length: 17 residues. Germline CDR1 is LNHNV and CDR2 is YYDKDF (reference sequence). As DNA, the CDR3 is TGTGCCACCAGCAGCCCCGTTCTGGGGGGGTACACCGGGGAGCTGTTTTTT. This encodes CATSSPVLGGYTGELFF.

V gene TRBV6-6 combines with J gene TRBJ2-2, with D tentatively TRBD1 (6 bases). Trimming pared 6 bases from V and 3 bases from J, leaving 11 bases between. The CDR3 sequence is 14 residues long. Germline V lookup: CDR1 MNHNY, CDR2 SVGAGI (reference sequence). The CDR3 reads CASRTSGDTGELFF. Written as DNA, the CDR3 is TGTGCCAGCAGGACTTCAGGGGACACCGGGGAGCTGTTTTTT.

V usage is TRBV5-1 and J usage is TRBJ1-2; 9 positions match TRBD1. Germline V CDR1 and CDR2: SGHRS, YFSETQ. V shed 5 bases and J 8 bases; nucleotides not matched to a gene: 10. The CDR3 totals 14 residues. Here the CDR3 reads CASSPGTGMRGYTF. CDR3 nucleotides: TGCGCCAGCAGTCCAGGGACAGGGATGAGGGGCTACACCTTC.

The rearrangement joins TRBV5-6 to TRBJ2-1, with 8 nucleotides matching TRBD1. The V gene end was trimmed by 3 bases and the J gene end by 1 base; junction bases not matched to a gene: 3. The CDR3 is made up of 15 amino acids. Germline V gene lookup returns CDR1 SGHDT and CDR2 YYEEEE. CDR3 in amino acids: CASSWDRRSYNEQFF. CDR3 in DNA: TGTGCCAGCAGCTGGGACAGGAGGTCCTACAATGAGCAGTTCTTC.

This chain uses TRBV2 with TRBJ2-1, with 8 nucleotides matching TRBD2. Trimming took 8 bases from V and 7 from J; bases not matched to a gene: 4. The CDR3 runs 12 residues. Germline V CDR1 and CDR2: SNHLY, FYNNEI. CDR3 residues: CASSGGENEQFF. The CDR3 nucleotides read TGTGCCAGCTCGGGGGGGGAGAATGAGCAGTTCTTC. The entire variable domain, with the rest obtained from reference TRBV2 and TRBJ2-1, is as follows: EPEVTQTPSHQVTQMGQEVILRCVPISNHLYFYWYRQILGQKVEFLVSFYNNEISEKSEIFDDQFSVERPDGSNFTLKIRSTKLEDSAMYFCASSGGENEQFFGPGTRLTVL.

This rearrangement joins TRBV11-3 to TRBJ2-1, with TRBD1 matching over 7 bases. The germline V gene encodes CDR1 SGHNT and CDR2 YENEEA. Losses at the gene ends were 5 bases for V and 11 bases for J; bases not matched to a gene: 9. This CDR3 region has 13 residues. The CDR3 spells CASSHQDRTKQFF. The CDR3 coding sequence is TGTGCCAGCAGCCACCAGGACAGGACAAAGCAGTTCTTC.

The gene calls are TRBV19 and TRBJ2-3; 8 positions agree with TRBD2. The junction had 7 bases not matched to a gene; V was cut back by 5 bases and J by 6 bases. This CDR3 is built from 14 residues. Germline V gene sequence: CDR1 LNHDA, CDR2 SQIVND (reference sequence). CDR3 loop: CASSGNSGVDTQYF. The DNA of the CDR3 is TGTGCCAGTAGTGGAAATAGCGGGGTGGATACGCAGTATTTT.

The chain links TRBV5-1 to TRBJ2-5; TRBD2 aligns across 13 bases. Trimming at V came to 3 bases and at J to 0 bases, leaving 11 bases not matched to a gene. The CDR3 runs 19 residues. Germline CDR1 and CDR2: SGHRS and YFSETQ. The CDR3 loop reads CASSSNNRGLAGDQETQYF. CDR3 in DNA: TGCGCCAGCAGCTCCAACAACCGCGGACTAGCGGGGGACCAAGAGACCCAGTACTTC.

The chain couples TRBV9 to TRBJ2-3, with a weak D call TRBD2 (5 bases). CDR1 and CDR2 (germline): SGDLS, YYNGEE. The CDR3 runs to 13 residues. V shed 3 bases and J shed 2 bases, with 7 bases lying between them. CDR3 sequence: CASSERATDTQYF. Here the CDR3 DNA reads TGTGCCAGCAGCGAGAGGGCCACAGATACGCAGTATTTT.

The V gene is TRBV7-8, the J gene TRBJ1-2; TRBD1 might be the D (6 bases). The CDR3 contains 15 residues. Per the germline V gene, CDR1 is SGHVS and CDR2 is FQNEAQ. Trimming removed 0 bases from V and 4 bases from J, with 12 bases in between. Here the CDR3 reads CASSLAGTTIYGYTF. The CDR3 nucleotides read TGTGCCAGCAGCTTAGCCGGGACAACTATCTATGGCTACACCTTC.

The chain has TRBV11-2 and TRBJ2-2; 8 bases map to TRBD1. The CDR3 sequence is 16 residues long. Germline CDR1 is SGHAT and CDR2 is FQNNGV. V was clipped by 3 bases and J by 0 bases; unmatched bases: 3. CDR3 nucleotides: TGTGCCAGCAGCTTCAGACAGGGGCCGAACACCGGGGAGCTGTTTTTT. Protein: CASSFRQGPNTGELFF.

This clone has a handful of counts. This chain uses TRBV2 with TRBJ2-1, with a weak D call TRBD2 (6 bases). The V end was cut by 6 bases, the J end by 9 bases, with 18 bases between. The germline gives CDR1 SNHLY, CDR2 FYNNEI. This CDR3 is built from 14 residues. DNA for the CDR3: TGTGCCAGCAGCGCCCGGGGGTTTAAGGTTGAGCAGTTCTTC. Translating gives CASSARGFKVEQFF.

The sample holds a few counts of this clone. The V call is TRBV30, the J call TRBJ1-1; TRBD1 matches at 9 bases. Germline V gene lookup returns CDR1 GTSNPN and CDR2 SVGIG (reference sequence). The CDR3 is made up of 14 amino acids. Unmatched junction bases numbered 5, after V lost 5 bases and J lost 1 base. The CDR3 DNA follows: TGTGCCTGGGGGGACAGGGCCGGGAACACTGAAGCTTTCTTT. This gives the protein CAWGDRAGNTEAFF.

This chain links TRBV5-1 with TRBJ2-5, with 10 bases identical to TRBD2. Germline V gene sequence: CDR1 SGHRS, CDR2 YFSETQ. The CDR3 is made up of 16 amino acids. V trimming: 0 bases; J trimming: 1 base; junction bases outside the gene matches: 3. The CDR3 loop is CASSLGLAGVQETQYF. The CDR3 DNA sequence: TGCGCCAGCAGCTTGGGGCTAGCGGGGGTCCAAGAGACCCAGTACTTC.

This clone has only one observation. V gene TRBV2 combines with J gene TRBJ1-1; D unclear. Germline V lookup: CDR1 SNHLY, CDR2 FYNNEI. V was cut by 6 bases and J by 3 bases, with 11 bases left in between. The CDR3 length is 13 residues. The chain's CDR3 is CASRVQYYTEAFF. DNA of the CDR3: TGTGCCAGCAGGGTACAGTATTACACTGAAGCTTTCTTT.